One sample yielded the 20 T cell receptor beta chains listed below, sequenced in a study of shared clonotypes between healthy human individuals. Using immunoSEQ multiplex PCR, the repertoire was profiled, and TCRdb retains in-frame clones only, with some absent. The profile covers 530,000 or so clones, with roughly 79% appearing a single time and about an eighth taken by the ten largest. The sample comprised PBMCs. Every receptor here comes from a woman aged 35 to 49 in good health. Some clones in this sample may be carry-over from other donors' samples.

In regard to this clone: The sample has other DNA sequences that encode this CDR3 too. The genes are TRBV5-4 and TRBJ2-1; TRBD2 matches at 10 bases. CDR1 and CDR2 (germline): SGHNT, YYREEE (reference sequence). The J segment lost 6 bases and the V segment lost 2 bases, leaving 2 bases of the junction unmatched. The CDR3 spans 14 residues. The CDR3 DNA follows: TGTGCCAGCAGCTTAGCGGGAGGGCGCAATGAGCAGTTCTTC. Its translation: CASSLAGGRNEQFF. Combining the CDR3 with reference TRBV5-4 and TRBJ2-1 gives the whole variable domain ETGVTQSPTHLIKTRGQQVTLRCSSQSGHNTVSWYQQALGQGPQFIFQYYREEENGRGNFPPRFSGLQFPNYSSELNVNALELDDSALYLCASSLAGGRNEQFFGPGTRLTVL.

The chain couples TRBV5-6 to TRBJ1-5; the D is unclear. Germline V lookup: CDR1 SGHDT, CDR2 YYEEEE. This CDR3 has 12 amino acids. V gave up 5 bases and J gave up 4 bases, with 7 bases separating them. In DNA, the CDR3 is TGTGCCAGCAGTGTGGGAAATCAGCCCCAGCATTTT. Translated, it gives CASSVGNQPQHF.

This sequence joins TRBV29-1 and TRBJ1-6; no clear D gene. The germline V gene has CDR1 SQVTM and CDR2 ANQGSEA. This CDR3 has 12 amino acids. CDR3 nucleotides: TGCAGGCTAGGCAGTTGTAATTCACCCCTCCACTTT. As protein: CRLGSCNSPLHF. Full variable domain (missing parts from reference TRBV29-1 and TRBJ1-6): SAVISQKPSRDICQRGTSLTIQCQVDSQVTMMFWYRQQPGQSLTLIATANQGSEATYESGFVIDKFPISRPNLTFSTLTVSNMSPEDSSIYLCRLGSCNSPLHFGNGTRLTVT.

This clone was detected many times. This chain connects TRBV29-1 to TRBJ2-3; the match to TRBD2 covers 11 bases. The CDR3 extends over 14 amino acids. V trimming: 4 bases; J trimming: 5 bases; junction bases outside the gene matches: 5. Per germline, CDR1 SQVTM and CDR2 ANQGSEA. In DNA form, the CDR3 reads TGCAGCGTTGTACTAGCGGGAGTGGGAGATACGCAGTATTTT. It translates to CSVVLAGVGDTQYF.

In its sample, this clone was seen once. The CDR3 sequence: CASSWVSGRQIAKNIQYF. The CDR3 coding sequence is TGTGCCAGCAGTTGGGTGAGCGGGAGGCAAATAGCCAAAAACATTCAGTACTTC. The genes are TRBV28 and TRBJ2-4, with 9 bases identical to TRBD2. V dropped 4 bases and J dropped 0; count of bases not matched to a gene: 10. In germline, CDR1 is MDHEN, CDR2 SYDVKM. The CDR3 consists of 18 residues.

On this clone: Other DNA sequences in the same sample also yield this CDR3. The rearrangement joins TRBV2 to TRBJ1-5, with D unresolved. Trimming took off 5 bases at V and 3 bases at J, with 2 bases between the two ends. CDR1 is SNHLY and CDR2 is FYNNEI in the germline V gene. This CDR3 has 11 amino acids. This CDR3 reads CASSLNQPQHF. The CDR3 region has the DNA TGTGCCAGCAGTCTCAATCAGCCCCAGCATTTT.

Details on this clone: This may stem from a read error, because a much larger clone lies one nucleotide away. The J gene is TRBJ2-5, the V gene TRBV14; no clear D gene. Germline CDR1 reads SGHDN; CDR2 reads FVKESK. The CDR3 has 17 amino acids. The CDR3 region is CASSQRRRGPTQETQHF. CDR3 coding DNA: TGTGCCAGCAGCCAGAGAAGGAGAGGCCCGACCCAAGAGACCCAGCACTTC.

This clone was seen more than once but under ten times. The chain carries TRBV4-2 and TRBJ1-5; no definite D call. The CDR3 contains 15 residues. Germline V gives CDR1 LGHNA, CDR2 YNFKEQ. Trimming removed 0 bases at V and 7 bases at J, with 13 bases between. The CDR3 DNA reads TGTGCCAGCAGCCAAGATAGCACTCAGCAACAGCCCCAGCATTTT. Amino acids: CASSQDSTQQQPQHF.

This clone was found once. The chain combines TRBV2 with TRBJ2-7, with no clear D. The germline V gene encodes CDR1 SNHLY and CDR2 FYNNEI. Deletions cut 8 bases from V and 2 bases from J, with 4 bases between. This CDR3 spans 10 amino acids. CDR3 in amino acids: CASSTYEQYF. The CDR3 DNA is TGTGCCAGCTCCACCTACGAGCAGTACTTC.

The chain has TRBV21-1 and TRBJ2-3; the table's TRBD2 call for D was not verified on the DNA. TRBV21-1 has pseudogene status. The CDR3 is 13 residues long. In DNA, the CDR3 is TGTGCCAGCAGCAAAGGTCTCGGGGATACGCAGTATTTT. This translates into CASSKGLGDTQYF.

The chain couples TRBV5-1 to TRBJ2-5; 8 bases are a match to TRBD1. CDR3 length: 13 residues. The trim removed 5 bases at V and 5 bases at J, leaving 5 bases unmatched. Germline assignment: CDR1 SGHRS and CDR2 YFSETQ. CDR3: CASSSDRGETQYF. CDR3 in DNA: TGCGCCAGCAGTTCAGACAGGGGTGAGACCCAGTACTTC.

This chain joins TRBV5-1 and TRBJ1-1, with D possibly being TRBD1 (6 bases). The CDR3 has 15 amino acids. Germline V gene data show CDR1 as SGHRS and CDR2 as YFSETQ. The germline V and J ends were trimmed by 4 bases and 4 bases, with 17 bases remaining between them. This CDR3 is CASSPRGGRGTEAFF. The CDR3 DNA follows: TGCGCCAGCAGCCCCCGGGGGGGCAGGGGCACTGAAGCTTTCTTT.

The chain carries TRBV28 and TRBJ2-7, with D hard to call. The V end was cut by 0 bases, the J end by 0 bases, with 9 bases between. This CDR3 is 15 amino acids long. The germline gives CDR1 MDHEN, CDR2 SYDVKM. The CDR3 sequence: CASSLWQEISYEQYF. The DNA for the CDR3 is TGTGCCAGCAGTTTATGGCAGGAAATCTCCTACGAGCAGTACTTC.

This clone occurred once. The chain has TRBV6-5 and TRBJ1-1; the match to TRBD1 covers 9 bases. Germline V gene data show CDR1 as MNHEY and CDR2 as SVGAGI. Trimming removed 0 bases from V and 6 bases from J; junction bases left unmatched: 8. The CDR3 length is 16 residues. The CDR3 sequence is CASSYSGQGFWAEAFF. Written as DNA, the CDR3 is TGTGCCAGCAGTTACTCAGGACAGGGGTTTTGGGCTGAAGCTTTCTTT.

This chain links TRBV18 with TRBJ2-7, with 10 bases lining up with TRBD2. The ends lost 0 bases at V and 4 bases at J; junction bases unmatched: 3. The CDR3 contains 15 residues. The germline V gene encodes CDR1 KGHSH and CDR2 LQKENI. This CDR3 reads CASSPPDSGRYEQYF. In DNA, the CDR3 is TGTGCCAGCTCACCACCTGATAGCGGGAGGTACGAGCAGTACTTC.

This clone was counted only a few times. The DNA for the CDR3 is TGTGCCATCAGTGGGGGACAGGGCTACACTGAAGCTTTCTTT. This codes for CAISGGQGYTEAFF. The chain links TRBV10-3 to TRBJ1-1; 9 bases agree with TRBD1. With 4 bases clipped from V and 3 bases from J, the junction kept 3 bases outside the gene matches. Per germline, CDR1 ENHRY and CDR2 SYGVKD. This CDR3 spans 14 amino acids.

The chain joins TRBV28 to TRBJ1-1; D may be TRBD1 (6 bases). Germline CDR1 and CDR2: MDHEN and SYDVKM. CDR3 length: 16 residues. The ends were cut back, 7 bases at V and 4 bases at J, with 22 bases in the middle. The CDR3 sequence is CASKLALKGGVTEAFF. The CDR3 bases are TGTGCCAGCAAACTTGCCCTTAAGGGGGGCGTCACTGAAGCTTTCTTT.

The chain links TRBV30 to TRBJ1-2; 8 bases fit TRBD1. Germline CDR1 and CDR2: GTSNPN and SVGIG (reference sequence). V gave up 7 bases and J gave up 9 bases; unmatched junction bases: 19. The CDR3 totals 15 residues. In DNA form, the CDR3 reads TGTGCCTCCCTCCAGGGACAGGCCGCCCATGGGCGCTACACCTTC. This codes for CASLQGQAAHGRYTF.

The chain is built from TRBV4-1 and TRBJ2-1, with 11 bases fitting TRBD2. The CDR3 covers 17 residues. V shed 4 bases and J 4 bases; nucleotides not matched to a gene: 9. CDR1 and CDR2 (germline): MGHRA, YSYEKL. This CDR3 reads CASSRPLGTSGYNEQFF. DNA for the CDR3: TGCGCCAGCAGCCGCCCGCTGGGGACTAGCGGTTACAATGAGCAGTTCTTC.

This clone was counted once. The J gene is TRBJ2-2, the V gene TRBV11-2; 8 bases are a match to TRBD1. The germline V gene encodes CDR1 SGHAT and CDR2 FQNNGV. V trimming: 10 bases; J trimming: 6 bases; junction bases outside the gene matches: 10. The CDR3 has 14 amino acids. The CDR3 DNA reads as TGTGCCACCGCGACGGACAGGGTGTCCGGGGAGCTGTTTTTT. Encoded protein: CATATDRVSGELFF.